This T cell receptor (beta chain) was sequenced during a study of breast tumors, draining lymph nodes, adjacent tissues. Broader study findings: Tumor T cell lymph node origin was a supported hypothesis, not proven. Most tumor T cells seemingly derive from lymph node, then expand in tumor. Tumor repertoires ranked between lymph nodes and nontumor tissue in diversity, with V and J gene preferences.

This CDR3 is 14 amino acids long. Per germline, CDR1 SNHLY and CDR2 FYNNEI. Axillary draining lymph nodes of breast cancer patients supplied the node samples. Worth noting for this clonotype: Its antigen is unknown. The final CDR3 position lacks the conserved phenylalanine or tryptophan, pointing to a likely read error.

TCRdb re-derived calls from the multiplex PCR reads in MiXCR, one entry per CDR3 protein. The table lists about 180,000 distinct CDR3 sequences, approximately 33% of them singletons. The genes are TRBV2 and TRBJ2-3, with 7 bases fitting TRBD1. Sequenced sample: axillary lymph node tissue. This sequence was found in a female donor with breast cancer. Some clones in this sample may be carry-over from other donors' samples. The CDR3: CATNPTGEADTQYL. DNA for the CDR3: TGTGCCACCAACCCCACAGGGGAAGCAGATACACAGTATCTT.